A single sample gave rise to the 29 T cell receptor beta chains below, sequenced in a study of T cell responses to AZD1222 COVID-19 vaccine. The table came from immunoSEQ multiplex PCR; TCRdb's copy has only in-frame clones and leaves some out. The sample comprises more than 85,000 clones, around 93% of which are singletons, and less than 8% rests with the top ten. The starting material was peripheral blood, obtained on day 0 of AZD1222 vaccination. These TCRs come from an adult in good health.

The V call is TRBV15, the J call TRBJ1-5, with D unclear. The CDR3 extends over 16 amino acids. Per germline, CDR1 LNHNV and CDR2 YYDKDF (reference sequence). V gave up 0 bases and J gave up 0 bases, with 9 bases separating them. The CDR3 protein is CATSREVTNSNQPQHF. In DNA form, the CDR3 reads TGTGCCACCAGCAGAGAGGTCACCAATAGCAATCAGCCCCAGCATTTT.

The V call is TRBV6-5, the J call TRBJ1-4; the D gene is possibly TRBD1 (6 bases). CDR1 and CDR2 (germline): MNHEY, SVGAGI. The V end was cut by 6 bases, the J end by 7 bases, with 18 bases between. The length of the CDR3 is 15 residues. The CDR3 spells CASSSRGRSAEKLFF. For the CDR3, the DNA is TGTGCCAGCAGCTCCCGGGGGCGGTCGGCTGAAAAACTGTTTTTT.

This chain's CDR3 is CASSKTAWDEKLFF. The CDR3 DNA reads TGTGCCAGCAGCAAGACCGCTTGGGATGAAAAACTGTTTTTT. This chain links TRBV6-6 with TRBJ1-4; D gene uncertain. Germline-derived CDR1 and CDR2 are MNHNY and SVGAGI (reference sequence). The V end was cut by 6 bases, the J end by 6 bases, with 14 bases between. The CDR3 length is 14 residues.

This chain uses TRBV9 with TRBJ2-1, with D possibly being TRBD2 (6 bases). This CDR3 comprises 16 residues. V gave up 2 bases and J gave up 0 bases, with 12 bases separating them. In germline, CDR1 is SGDLS, CDR2 YYNGEE. The CDR3 here is CASSVGTFISYNEQFF. DNA for the CDR3: TGTGCCAGCAGCGTCGGGACTTTTATCTCCTACAATGAGCAGTTCTTC.

This clone was detected only once. The chain recombines TRBV3-1 (or the pseudogene TRBV3-2) with TRBJ2-3, with D possibly TRBD2 on 6 matching bases. Germline CDR1 and CDR2: LGHDT and YNNKEL (reference sequence). The V end was cut by 1 base, the J end by 2 bases, with 19 bases between. The CDR3 length is 18 residues. The CDR3 coding sequence is TGTGCCAGCAGCCAAGGACCCGGAGGGAACGGGATCACAGATACGCAGTATTTT. This codes for CASSQGPGGNGITDTQYF.

The chain uses TRBV5-1 and TRBJ1-5; maybe TRBD1 (5 bases). Trimming removed 0 bases at V and 5 bases at J, with 6 bases between. This CDR3 spans 13 amino acids. CDR1 is SGHRS and CDR2 is YFSETQ in the germline V gene. CDR3 region: CASSLGGDQPQHF. The CDR3 coding sequence is TGCGCCAGCAGCTTGGGGGGCGATCAGCCCCAGCATTTT.

This chain uses TRBV27 with TRBJ2-1, with 9 bases that match TRBD1. Germline V gene data show CDR1 as MNHEY and CDR2 as SMNVEV (reference sequence). Losses at the gene ends were 7 bases for V and 7 bases for J; bases not matched to a gene: 8. CDR3 length: 14 amino acids. CDR3 in amino acids: CASTQGTGRNEQFF. CDR3 coding DNA: TGTGCCAGCACCCAGGGGACAGGGAGGAATGAGCAGTTCTTC.

J is TRBJ1-2 and V is TRBV29-1, with 9 bases fitting TRBD1. Germline CDR1 is SQVTM and CDR2 is ANQGSEA. Trimming cost V 6 bases and J 3 bases; bases outside gene matches: 5. CDR3 length: 13 residues. DNA for the CDR3: TGCAGCGTCCGGACAGGGGACTACTATGGCTACACCTTC. This translates into CSVRTGDYYGYTF.

The gene calls are TRBV4-3 and TRBJ2-2; the D gene is possibly TRBD1 (5 bases). V was pared by 2 bases and J by 6 bases, with 13 bases between. The CDR3 consists of 15 residues. The V gene's germline CDR1 is LGHNA and CDR2 YSLEER. CDR3 in amino acids: CASSQMQGSPGELFF. CDR3 DNA: TGCGCCAGCAGCCAAATGCAGGGCTCCCCCGGGGAGCTGTTTTTT.

The chain links TRBV28 to TRBJ1-2; D is ambiguous. Deletions cut 4 bases from V and 2 bases from J, with 8 bases between. Per germline, CDR1 MDHEN and CDR2 SYDVKM. The CDR3 loop spans 13 amino acids. The CDR3: CASSYGWNYGYTF. The CDR3 nucleotides are TGTGCCAGCAGTTACGGGTGGAACTATGGCTACACCTTC.

The V call is TRBV7-3, the J call TRBJ1-2; TRBD1 might be the D (5 bases). The CDR3 runs 17 residues. In germline, CDR1 is SGHTA, CDR2 FQGTGA. Trimming cost V 4 bases and J 4 bases, with 22 bases left between them. The CDR3 region is CASSSVGRDPRPYGYTF. In DNA form, the CDR3 reads TGTGCCAGCAGCTCGGTGGGAAGGGACCCCAGGCCCTATGGCTACACCTTC.

The chain recombines TRBV29-1 with TRBJ1-2; TRBD1 matches at 10 bases. Trimming removed 7 bases from V and 5 bases from J; junction bases left unmatched: 13. The CDR3 is 15 amino acids. The germline CDR1 and CDR2 sequences are SQVTM and ANQGSEA. CDR3 residues: CSDLGGDRGYYGYTF. Here the CDR3 DNA reads TGCAGCGACCTTGGGGGGGACAGGGGATATTATGGCTACACCTTC.

V is TRBV27 and J is TRBJ1-4; D not resolved. Germline CDR1 reads MNHEY; CDR2 reads SMNVEV (reference sequence). This CDR3 is built from 15 residues. V was cut by 4 bases and J by 3 bases, with 12 bases left in between. The CDR3 coding sequence is TGTGCCAGCAGTTCCCCCCGGAAGGCTAATGAAAAACTGTTTTTT. It is translated as CASSSPRKANEKLFF.

This chain joins TRBV5-6 and TRBJ2-5; D remains ambiguous. The CDR3 extends over 16 amino acids. Germline V CDR1 and CDR2: SGHDT, YYEEEE. V lost 4 bases and J lost 4, with 20 bases in between. The CDR3 DNA reads as TGTGCCAGCAGCCGCTGGGCGTGGGCCGTCCCAGAGACCCAGTACTTC. It codes for CASSRWAWAVPETQYF.

This clone was counted between two and nine times. V gene TRBV4-2 combines with J gene TRBJ2-3; TRBD2 matches 12 bases. J lost 5 bases, V lost 1 base, and 10 bases had no gene match. Per germline, CDR1 LGHNA and CDR2 YNFKEQ. This CDR3 is 18 amino acids long. The CDR3 DNA sequence: TGTGCCAGCAGCCAAGTTTCTAGCGGGGGGGCCGGAGGAGATACGCAGTATTTT. Protein product: CASSQVSSGGAGGDTQYF.

This clone was seen only a few times. This chain joins TRBV7-9 and TRBJ1-1, with D possibly matching TRBD1 (5 bases). V was shortened by 5 bases and J by 0 bases, with 25 bases between the two germline ends. This CDR3 region has 19 residues. CDR1 and CDR2 from the germline V gene are SEHNR and FQNEAQ (reference sequence). CDR3 nucleotides: TGTGCCAGCAGCCCCCCCAGGCAGGGACGAACTTTGGTGAACACTGAAGCTTTCTTT. Protein sequence: CASSPPRQGRTLVNTEAFF.

The chain has TRBV30 and TRBJ2-5; D is uncertain. Germline CDR1 reads GTSNPN; CDR2 reads SVGIG (reference sequence). This CDR3 region has 14 residues. Trimming pared 0 bases from V and 2 bases from J, leaving 10 bases between. CDR3 amino acids: CAWSVVARQETQYF. The CDR3 DNA reads as TGTGCCTGGAGTGTAGTGGCCCGTCAAGAGACCCAGTACTTC.

J is TRBJ1-5 and V is TRBV7-2; D is uncertain. Trimming pared 5 bases from V and 4 bases from J, leaving 15 bases between. This CDR3 spans 15 amino acids. CDR1 and CDR2 from the germline V gene are SGHTA and FQGNSA. The CDR3 sequence is CASSLGRAGNQPQHF. The CDR3, as DNA: TGTGCCAGCAGCCTGGGGAGGGCTGGAAATCAGCCCCAGCATTTT.

The rearrangement uses TRBV7-9 and TRBJ2-2; 9 bases line up with TRBD2. J was trimmed by 5 bases and V by 7 bases; bases with no gene match: 5. CDR1 SEHNR and CDR2 FQNEAQ come from the germline V gene (reference sequence). The length of the CDR3 is 14 residues. The CDR3 nucleotides are TGTGCCAGCAAACTAGCGGGTGGAACCGGGGAGCTGTTTTTT. This encodes CASKLAGGTGELFF.

The chain has TRBV7-8 and TRBJ1-3, with 7 bases lining up with TRBD1. Losses at the gene ends were 5 bases for V and 1 base for J; bases not matched to a gene: 5. The length of the CDR3 is 15 residues. Germline values: CDR1 SGHVS, CDR2 FQNEAQ. The CDR3 DNA follows: TGTGCCAGCAGCATACTGACAGGGTCTGGAAACACCATATATTTT. It yields the protein CASSILTGSGNTIYF.

The chain recombines TRBV2 with TRBJ2-7, with 10 bases identical to TRBD2. Germline V gives CDR1 SNHLY, CDR2 FYNNEI. The CDR3 contains 15 residues. The J segment lost 2 bases and the V segment lost 10 bases, leaving 11 bases of the junction unmatched. The CDR3 sequence: CANYSRTSGTYEQYF. The CDR3 coding sequence is TGTGCCAACTACAGCCGGACTAGCGGCACCTACGAGCAGTACTTC. Full variable domain (outside the CDR3, taken from reference TRBV2 and TRBJ2-7): EPEVTQTPSHQVTQMGQEVILRCVPISNHLYFYWYRQILGQKVEFLVSFYNNEISEKSEIFDDQFSVERPDGSNFTLKIRSTKLEDSAMYFCANYSRTSGTYEQYFGPGTRLTVT.

The chain employs TRBV2 and TRBJ2-7, with D maybe TRBD2 (6 bases). Trimming removed 7 bases from V and 3 bases from J, with 16 bases in between. Germline CDR1 is SNHLY and CDR2 is FYNNEI. CDR3 length equals 14 residues. This CDR3 reads CASIIEVGSYEQYF. The CDR3 coding sequence is TGTGCCAGCATCATAGAAGTCGGGAGCTACGAGCAGTACTTC.

The gene calls are TRBV5-1 and TRBJ2-3; no firm D call. Trimming cost V 4 bases and J 6 bases, with 15 bases left between them. This CDR3 is built from 14 residues. CDR1 is SGHRS, CDR2 YFSETQ, per germline. CDR3: CASSHSTVEDTQYF. The CDR3 nucleotides are TGCGCCAGCAGCCACTCGACGGTGGAGGATACGCAGTATTTT.

V and J are TRBV18 and TRBJ2-7; D is uncertain. CDR1 is KGHSH, CDR2 LQKENI, per germline. Trimming stripped 0 bases from V and 5 bases from J, with 5 bases between. This CDR3 spans 12 amino acids. DNA for the CDR3: TGTGCCAGCTCACCACCTGGCGACGAGCAGTACTTC. Amino acids: CASSPPGDEQYF.

J is TRBJ1-1 and V is TRBV6-5; no firm D call. The CDR3 sequence is 13 residues long. Germline CDR1 reads MNHEY; CDR2 reads SVGAGI. The V gene lost 7 bases and the J gene lost 0 bases, with 9 bases spanning the gap. CDR3 sequence: CASNPKMNTEAFF. CDR3 DNA: TGTGCCAGCAATCCCAAGATGAACACTGAAGCTTTCTTT.

This sequence joins TRBV5-1 and TRBJ2-1, with D perhaps matching TRBD1 (6 bases). Germline assignment: CDR1 SGHRS and CDR2 YFSETQ. CDR3 length: 15 residues. Trimming stripped 4 bases from V and 4 bases from J, with 15 bases between. CDR3 region: CASSLFGTSYNEQFF. CDR3 sequence (DNA): TGCGCCAGCAGCCTCTTCGGGACATCATACAATGAGCAGTTCTTC.

In its sample, this clone was seen once. V gene TRBV18 combines with J gene TRBJ1-6; D gene unclear. Trimming removed 3 bases at V and 6 bases at J, with 15 bases between. The CDR3 is 16 amino acids. CDR1 is KGHSH, CDR2 LQKENI, per germline. The CDR3 region is CASSPPEGGSNSPLHF. As DNA, the CDR3 is TGTGCCAGCTCACCCCCCGAGGGAGGGAGTAATTCACCCCTCCACTTT. Variable domain in full (rest from reference TRBV18 and TRBJ1-6): NAGVMQNPRHLVRRRGQEARLRCSPMKGHSHVYWYRQLPEEGLKFMVYLQKENIIDESGMPKERFSAEFPKEGPSILRIQQVVRGDSAAYFCASSPPEGGSNSPLHFGNGTRLTVT.

The CDR3: CASSFGTSLGDYTF. Here the CDR3 DNA reads TGTGCCAGCAGCTTTGGGACCTCGCTTGGGGACTACACCTTC. The V call is TRBV5-6, the J call TRBJ1-2, with D maybe TRBD1 (5 bases). This CDR3 contains 14 residues. Germline V gene lookup returns CDR1 SGHDT and CDR2 YYEEEE. V was cut by 2 bases and J by 10 bases, with 18 bases left in between.

About this clone: The junction departs from germline at one end; a sequencing error may be responsible. The chain combines TRBV5-1 with TRBJ2-7; perhaps TRBD2 as D (6 bases). Germline CDR1 reads SGHRS; CDR2 reads YFSETQ. This CDR3 contains 18 residues. CDR3 nucleotide sequence: TGCGCCAGCAGCGTAACCTCTAGCTCCTCGGGGGTCTCCCACGAGCAGTACTTC. It specifies CASSVTSSSSGVSHEQYF.